This record looks at one TCR beta chain sequence and its context. Its matching antigen is unknown. The data belong to a study of cytomegalovirus exposure and HLA in healthy donors. Study observations and caveats: What a later analysis reportedly showed was that an Asian-associated ancestry cluster had fewer N-insertions than the approximately 670-donor mean. It was reported that TCR beta sequences correctly inferred the HLA-A and HLA-B alleles for most subjects. In vitro testing confirmed a few CMV-associated chains as specific for CMV antigens. Presence/absence results assume similar sequencing depth per donor, which may not hold.

This CDR3 is built from 14 residues. Germline assignment: CDR1 SGHVS and CDR2 FNYEAQ. Between the trimmed V and J ends, which lost 10 bases and 1 base, there was a span of 16 bases. Vbeta (60) and Jbeta (13) primers were used in the PCR. Sequenced by immunoSEQ multiplex PCR; TCRdb stores in-frame clones only, minus some. Seen here are fewer than 250,000 clones, 60% to 80% observed once, and the top ten hold 1.5% to 2%. V is TRBV7-6 and J is TRBJ2-5, with a possible D match to TRBD1 (6 bases). The TCR sequence derives from a man between 18 and 29 years old in good health and CMV-seronegative. The source material was PBMCs. CDR3 bases: TGTGCCATCCACAGGGATTCGCGCCAAGAGACCCAGTACTTC. Translating it yields CAIHRDSRQETQYF. Complete variable domain (other parts from reference TRBV7-6 and TRBJ2-5): GAGVSQSPRYKVTKRGQDVALRCDPISGHVSLYWYRQALGQGPEFLTYFNYEAQQDKSGLPNDRFSAERPEGSISTLTIQRTEQRDSAMYRCAIHRDSRQETQYFGPGTRLLVL.